The 8 T cell receptor beta chains reported below all come from one sample, sequenced in a study of cytomegalovirus exposure and HLA in healthy donors. 60 Vbeta and 13 Jbeta primers were used in PCR. Produced via immunoSEQ multiplex PCR; TCRdb's table is partial and in-frame only. Of about 150,000 clones in the sample, 75% to 85% were seen once. Material: PBMCs. The receptors were gathered from a woman in her 30s in good health and CMV-seropositive.

This clone was counted only a few times. The CDR3 is CASSLLDRVALNTEAFF. The CDR3 DNA follows: TGTGCCAGCAGCCTACTCGACAGGGTAGCCCTGAACACTGAAGCTTTCTTT. The gene calls are TRBV5-5 and TRBJ1-1, with 7 bases identical to TRBD1. Per the germline V gene, CDR1 is SGHKS and CDR2 is YYEKEE (reference sequence). J lost 0 bases, V lost 4 bases, and 12 bases had no gene match. This CDR3 has 17 residues.

CDR3 loop: CASSPDRGYGYTF. The CDR3 DNA follows: TGTGCCAGCAGCCCTGACCGGGGCTATGGCTACACCTTC. The V call is TRBV7-3, the J call TRBJ1-2; D unresolved. V lost 5 bases and J 4 bases, leaving 11 bases between the germline ends. This CDR3 is 13 amino acids long. Germline V CDR1 and CDR2: SGHTA, FQGTGA.

The chain uses TRBV6-5 and TRBJ2-2; D remains ambiguous. CDR1 is MNHEY, CDR2 SVGAGI, per germline. V lost 7 bases and J lost 5, with 5 bases in between. CDR3 length equals 11 residues. The CDR3 reads CASTRTGELFF. As DNA, the CDR3 is TGTGCCAGCACCAGAACCGGGGAGCTGTTTTTT.

Here the CDR3 reads CASSWAVAAYNEQFF. The CDR3 nucleotides are TGTGCCAGCAGCTGGGCGGTAGCGGCCTACAATGAGCAGTTCTTC. V usage is TRBV5-6 and J usage is TRBJ2-1; tentatively, D is TRBD2 (6 bases). The CDR3 has 15 amino acids. The germline V gene has CDR1 SGHDT and CDR2 YYEEEE. V was shortened by 3 bases and J by 2 bases, with 12 bases between the two germline ends. Looking up the rest from reference TRBV5-6 and TRBJ2-1 gives the full variable domain: DAGVTQSPTHLIKTRGQQVTLRCSPKSGHDTVSWYQQALGQGPQFIFQYYEEEERQRGNFPDRFSGHQFPNYSSELNVNALLLGDSALYLCASSWAVAAYNEQFFGPGTRLTVL.

The chain recombines TRBV5-1 with TRBJ1-3; the D gene is possibly TRBD1 (5 bases). This CDR3 region has 17 residues. The V and J ends lost 2 bases and 2 bases respectively, with 17 bases between them. CDR1 is SGHRS, CDR2 YFSETQ, per germline. CDR3 sequence reads: CASSLSELREAGNTIYF. CDR3 in DNA: TGCGCCAGCAGCTTATCGGAGCTCAGGGAAGCTGGAAACACCATATATTTT. Combining the CDR3 with reference TRBV5-1 and TRBJ1-3 gives the whole variable domain KAGVTQTPRYLIKTRGQQVTLSCSPISGHRSVSWYQQTPGQGLQFLFEYFSETQRNKGNFPGRFSGRQFSNSRSEMNVSTLELGDSALYLCASSLSELREAGNTIYFGEGSWLTVV.

This clone was counted once. The chain joins TRBV25-1 to TRBJ2-5; TRBD1 is a possible D gene (5 bases). Germline V gene lookup returns CDR1 MGHDK and CDR2 SYGVNS. The CDR3 length is 14 residues. Trimming stripped 6 bases from V and 1 base from J, with 12 bases between. Here the CDR3 DNA reads TGTGCCAGCAGACCCTCAGGGCCCCAAGAGACCCAGTACTTC. Translated, it gives CASRPSGPQETQYF.

The rearrangement joins TRBV30 to TRBJ1-5; D is unclear. The germline CDR1 and CDR2 sequences are GTSNPN and SVGIG (reference sequence). The CDR3 sequence is 13 residues long. V was cut by 3 bases and J by 2 bases, with 8 bases left in between. CDR3 protein: CAWSPSGNQPQHF. Written as DNA, the CDR3 is TGTGCCTGGAGCCCCTCGGGCAATCAGCCCCAGCATTTT.

V usage is TRBV2 and J usage is TRBJ2-2; 9 bases agree with TRBD2. With V trimmed by 3 bases and J by 6 bases, 11 bases remained unmatched. The germline gives CDR1 SNHLY, CDR2 FYNNEI. The CDR3 has 17 residues. CDR3: CASSESSGSWGAGELFF. As DNA, the CDR3 is TGTGCCAGCAGTGAGAGTAGCGGGAGTTGGGGCGCCGGGGAGCTGTTTTTT.